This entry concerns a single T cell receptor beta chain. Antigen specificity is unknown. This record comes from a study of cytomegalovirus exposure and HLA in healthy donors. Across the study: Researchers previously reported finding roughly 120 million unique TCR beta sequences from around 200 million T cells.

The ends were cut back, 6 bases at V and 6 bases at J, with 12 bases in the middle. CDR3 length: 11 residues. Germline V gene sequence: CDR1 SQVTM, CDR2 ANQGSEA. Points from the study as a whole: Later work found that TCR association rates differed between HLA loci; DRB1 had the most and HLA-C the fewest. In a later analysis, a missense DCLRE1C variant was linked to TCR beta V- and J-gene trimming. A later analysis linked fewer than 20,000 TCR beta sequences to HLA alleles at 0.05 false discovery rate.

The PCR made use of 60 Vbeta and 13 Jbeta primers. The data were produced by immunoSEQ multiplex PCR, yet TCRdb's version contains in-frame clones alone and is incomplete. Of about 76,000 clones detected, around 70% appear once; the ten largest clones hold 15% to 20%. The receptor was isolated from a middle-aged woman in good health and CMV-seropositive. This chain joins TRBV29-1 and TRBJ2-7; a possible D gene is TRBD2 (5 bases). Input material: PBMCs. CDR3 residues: CSVRAGSEQYF. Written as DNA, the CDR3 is TGCAGCGTGAGGGCCGGATCCGAGCAGTACTTC.